Listed here are 23 T cell receptor beta chains from one sample, sequenced in a study of T-cell memory formation after mild COVID-19. TCRdb reprocessed the 5' RACE reads via MiXCR and lists one record per CDR3 protein. Of roughly 600,000 distinct CDR3 sequences listed, more than 15% are singletons. Sample: PBMCs or a T cell subset sorted from them (not recorded which). The receptors here all came from an adult woman who had mild COVID-19 (a few samples of this study predate the infection). Cell type and time point are not known.

This clonotype was observed a few times. The CDR3 loop is CSAPYRGRNYGYTF. The DNA for the CDR3 is TGCAGTGCTCCCTACAGGGGGCGTAACTATGGCTACACCTTC. The V gene is TRBV20-1, the J gene TRBJ1-2; 9 positions match TRBD1. CDR3 length equals 14 residues. CDR1 and CDR2 from the germline V gene are DFQATT and SNEGSKA (reference sequence). The V segment lost 5 bases and the J segment 1 base; nucleotides outside the gene matches: 5.

This clonotype was observed a handful of times. The chain recombines TRBV4-3 with TRBJ1-1; D may be TRBD1 (5 bases). V lost 4 bases and J lost 1, with 13 bases in between. Germline lookup yields CDR1 LGHNA and CDR2 YSLEER. The CDR3 contains 15 residues. The CDR3 sequence: CASSRGDGWNTEAFF. The CDR3 DNA is TGCGCCAGCAGCCGAGGGGACGGGTGGAACACTGAAGCTTTCTTT.

This clonotype was seen many times. This chain's CDR3 is CSATSDRGRSNYEQYF. CDR3 bases: TGCAGTGCTACCTCGGACAGGGGGAGGTCAAACTACGAGCAGTACTTC. The chain links TRBV20-1 to TRBJ2-7, with TRBD1 matching 10 bases. In germline, CDR1 is DFQATT, CDR2 SNEGSKA (reference sequence). V dropped 4 bases and J dropped 3; count of bases not matched to a gene: 12. CDR3 length: 16 amino acids.

The chain combines TRBV12-3 or TRBV12-4 with TRBJ2-3, with D uncertain. Trimming took off 6 bases at V and 0 bases at J, with 13 bases between the two ends. CDR3 length equals 15 residues. Here the CDR3 reads CASRGNGGSTDTQYF. The CDR3 DNA reads TGTGCCAGCAGGGGAAACGGTGGAAGCACAGATACGCAGTATTTT.

This rearrangement joins TRBV15 to TRBJ2-7, with D possibly TRBD1 on 5 matching bases. V was pared by 0 bases and J by 0 bases, with 12 bases between. This CDR3 has 16 residues. Germline V gene data show CDR1 as LNHNV and CDR2 as YYDKDF (reference sequence). CDR3 residues: CATSRELNRNSYEQYF. The CDR3 nucleotides read TGTGCCACCAGCAGAGAGCTCAACAGGAACTCCTACGAGCAGTACTTC.

This clonotype showed up just a few times. The rearrangement links TRBV6-5 to TRBJ2-5, with unresolved D. The CDR3 consists of 15 residues. The V and J ends lost 6 bases and 0 bases respectively, with 14 bases between them. Germline values: CDR1 MNHEY, CDR2 SVGAGI. The CDR3, as DNA: TGTGCCAGCAGGTCGCTCAGGCGTAACCAAGAGACCCAGTACTTC. Its translation is CASRSLRRNQETQYF.

V gene TRBV7-9 combines with J gene TRBJ1-4, with D hard to call. CDR1 is SEHNR and CDR2 is FQNEAQ in the germline V gene (reference sequence). The CDR3 covers 12 residues. Between the trimmed V and J ends, which lost 2 bases and 7 bases, there was a span of 5 bases. CDR3 amino acids: CASSLQSEKLFF. In nucleotides, the CDR3 is TGTGCCAGCAGCTTACAGAGTGAAAAACTGTTTTTT.

The chain links TRBV7-2 to TRBJ2-3; 12 bases map to TRBD2. The CDR3 contains 17 residues. Germline CDR1 SGHTA, CDR2 FQGNSA. V shed 5 bases, J shed 0 bases, and the junction held 6 bases outside the gene matches. The CDR3, as DNA: TGTGCCAGCAGCGCACCGGGACTAGCGGGTAGCACAGATACGCAGTATTTT. This translates into CASSAPGLAGSTDTQYF.

The chain links TRBV27 to TRBJ2-7; 8 nucleotides agree with TRBD2. Losses at the gene ends were 6 bases for V and 6 bases for J; bases not matched to a gene: 10. The germline V gene has CDR1 MNHEY and CDR2 SMNVEV (reference sequence). The CDR3 runs to 14 residues. The CDR3 nucleotides read TGTGCCAGCAGGTCGAGCGGGAGAAAAGGCGAGCAGTACTTC. Amino acid sequence: CASRSSGRKGEQYF.

The V call is TRBV3-1, the J call TRBJ2-7, with unresolved D. Trimming took off 2 bases at V and 2 bases at J, with 7 bases between the two ends. This CDR3 spans 13 amino acids. The germline V gene has CDR1 LGHDT and CDR2 YNNKEL (reference sequence). Here the CDR3 DNA reads TGTGCCAGCAGCCAATACTTAGCCTACGAGCAGTACTTC. Its translation: CASSQYLAYEQYF.

V is TRBV9 and J is TRBJ1-5; no definite D call. Germline CDR1 reads SGDLS; CDR2 reads YYNGEE. The CDR3 extends over 15 amino acids. V lost 4 bases and J 3 bases, leaving 14 bases between the germline ends. The CDR3 DNA is TGTGCCAGCAGCCCGGACGGGCAGGTCAATCAGCCCCAGCATTTT. Protein sequence: CASSPDGQVNQPQHF.

The table lists this clonotype with a few counts. CDR3 in amino acids: CAISENGLAGFSEQYF. The CDR3 DNA reads as TGTGCCATCAGTGAGAACGGACTAGCGGGATTTTCCGAGCAGTACTTC. V usage is TRBV10-3 and J usage is TRBJ2-7, with 12 bases aligning to TRBD2. Germline CDR1 is ENHRY and CDR2 is SYGVKD. The J segment lost 6 bases and the V segment lost 2 bases, leaving 8 bases of the junction unmatched. This CDR3 spans 16 amino acids.

This clonotype was recorded at least ten times. The V gene is TRBV5-1, the J gene TRBJ2-1; 9 nucleotides align to TRBD1. Germline V gene sequence: CDR1 SGHRS, CDR2 YFSETQ. J was trimmed by 7 bases and V by 0 bases; bases with no gene match: 8. The CDR3 has 16 residues. CDR3 residues: CASSLDWTGAGNEQFF. CDR3 DNA: TGCGCCAGCAGCTTGGATTGGACAGGGGCGGGGAATGAGCAGTTCTTC.

This clonotype was detected many times. This chain connects TRBV12-3 or TRBV12-4 to TRBJ1-1; the match to TRBD1 covers 10 bases. The CDR3 runs 15 residues. With V trimmed by 6 bases and J by 4 bases, 8 bases remained unmatched. The CDR3 nucleotides are TGTGCCAGCAGCAGACCGGGACAGGGGACCACTGAAGCTTTCTTT. Its protein product is CASSRPGQGTTEAFF.

This clonotype showed up just a few times. The chain uses TRBV30 and TRBJ2-1; 10 bases align to TRBD1. The CDR3 spans 14 residues. V trimming: 2 bases; J trimming: 6 bases; junction bases outside the gene matches: 4. Per germline, CDR1 GTSNPN and CDR2 SVGIG (reference sequence). In nucleotides, the CDR3 is TGTGCCTGGAGTACCGGGACAGGGGTCAATGAGCAGTTCTTC. Residues: CAWSTGTGVNEQFF. Together with reference TRBV30 and TRBJ2-1, the CDR3 gives the full variable domain: SQTIHQWPATLVQPVGSPLSLECTVEGTSNPNLYWYRQAAGRGLQLLFYSVGIGQISSEVPQNLSASRPQDRQFILSSKKLLLSDSGFYLCAWSTGTGVNEQFFGPGTRLTVL.

The chain has TRBV20-1 and TRBJ2-1, with 7 nucleotides matching TRBD2. CDR1 DFQATT and CDR2 SNEGSKA come from the germline V gene (reference sequence). This CDR3 has 15 amino acids. V shed 5 bases and J 3 bases; nucleotides not matched to a gene: 10. DNA of the CDR3: TGCAGTGCTCCAGCCGGGGGGAGGAACTACAATGAGCAGTTCTTC. It codes for CSAPAGGRNYNEQFF.

The chain joins TRBV20-1 to TRBJ2-3, with 11 nucleotides matching TRBD1. Trimming cost V 3 bases and J 5 bases; bases outside gene matches: 7. The CDR3 is 15 amino acids. Germline lookup yields CDR1 DFQATT and CDR2 SNEGSKA (reference sequence). DNA for the CDR3: TGCAGTGCTAGGCGCCGGGACAGGGGGGGAGATACGCAGTATTTT. Translation: CSARRRDRGGDTQYF.

This clonotype occurred a few times. The chain couples TRBV6-2 or TRBV6-3 to TRBJ2-3; the match to TRBD2 covers 9 bases. The CDR3 runs to 20 residues. The ends lost 0 bases at V and 4 bases at J; junction bases unmatched: 17. The germline CDR1 and CDR2 sequences are MNHEY and SVGEGT. In DNA, the CDR3 is TGTGCCAGCAGTTACTCGACAAGCTCGGCTAGCGGGAATCCTCCAGATACGCAGTATTTT. It yields the protein CASSYSTSSASGNPPDTQYF.

This clonotype was counted only a few times. The CDR3 coding sequence is TGTGCCAGCAGTTACTCCGGACTAGCCACCCCTTTCCTTAATGAGCAGTTCTTC. It translates to CASSYSGLATPFLNEQFF. V is TRBV6-2 or TRBV6-3 and J is TRBJ2-1, with 8 bases identical to TRBD2. Germline-derived CDR1 and CDR2 are MNHEY and SVGEGT. V lost 0 bases to trimming and J lost 7 bases; unmatched junction nucleotides: 14. The CDR3 totals 18 residues.

At least ten counts were recorded for this clonotype. The chain links TRBV7-9 to TRBJ2-3; no firm D call. Germline V gene sequence: CDR1 SEHNR, CDR2 FQNEAQ (reference sequence). The germline V and J ends were trimmed by 5 bases and 5 bases, with 8 bases remaining between them. The CDR3 runs to 12 residues. CDR3 in amino acids: CASSPVGDTQYF. The CDR3 DNA is TGTGCCAGCAGCCCAGTTGGAGATACGCAGTATTTT.

This clonotype showed up just a few times. This rearrangement joins TRBV5-1 to TRBJ1-1; no definite D call. The V end was cut by 7 bases, the J end by 2 bases, with 12 bases between. Germline lookup yields CDR1 SGHRS and CDR2 YFSETQ. The CDR3 length is 13 residues. The DNA for the CDR3 is TGCGCCAGCCGACGGATTCCAAACACTGAAGCTTTCTTT. It is translated as CASRRIPNTEAFF.

This chain uses TRBV7-3 with TRBJ2-7, with 11 bases that match TRBD2. Germline V gene sequence: CDR1 SGHTA, CDR2 FQGTGA. CDR3 size: 16 residues. Trimming cost V 2 bases and J 3 bases; bases outside gene matches: 6. The CDR3, as DNA: TGTGCCAGCAGCTTAGCCGCTAGCGGGGGGAGCTACGAGCAGTACTTC. Residues: CASSLAASGGSYEQYF.

V usage is TRBV11-2 and J usage is TRBJ2-3; D not resolved. This CDR3 region has 16 residues. Deletions cut 2 bases from V and 4 bases from J, with 16 bases between. Germline assignment: CDR1 SGHAT and CDR2 FQNNGV. The CDR3 spells CASSLLIRKGPDTQYF. CDR3 nucleotides: TGTGCCAGCAGCTTACTTATTAGGAAAGGTCCAGATACGCAGTATTTT. Variable domain in full (rest from reference TRBV11-2 and TRBJ2-3): EAGVAQSPRYKIIEKRQSVAFWCNPISGHATLYWYQQILGQGPKLLIQFQNNGVVDDSQLPKDRFSAERLKGVDSTLKIQPAKLEDSAVYLCASSLLIRKGPDTQYFGPGTRLTVL.